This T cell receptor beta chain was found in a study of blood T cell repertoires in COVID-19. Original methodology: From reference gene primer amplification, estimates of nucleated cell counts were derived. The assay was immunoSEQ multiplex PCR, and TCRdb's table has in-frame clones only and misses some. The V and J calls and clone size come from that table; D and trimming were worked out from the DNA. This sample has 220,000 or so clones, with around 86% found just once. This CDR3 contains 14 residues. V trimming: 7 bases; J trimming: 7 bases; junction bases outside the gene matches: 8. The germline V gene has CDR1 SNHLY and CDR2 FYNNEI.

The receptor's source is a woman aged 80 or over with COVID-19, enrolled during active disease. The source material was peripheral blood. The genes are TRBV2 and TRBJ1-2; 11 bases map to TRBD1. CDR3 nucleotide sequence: TGTGCCAGCATTCTAGGACAGGGGGCGTCTGGCTACACCTTC. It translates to CASILGQGASGYTF.